Each of the 25 T cell receptor beta chains below was sequenced from the same sample in a study of blood T cell repertoires in COVID-19 (dated by TCRdb to about 2020). The protocol used for the library was the immunoSEQ multiplex PCR assay. TCRdb retrieved this table from immuneACCESS and kept in-frame rearrangements only. Not all clones are present; in checked studies, unresolved V genes account for under half, and no reason is known for the remainder. For this sample there are about 520,000 clones; 75% to 90% appear just once. The ten biggest clones cover approximately 2.9% of the sample. The sample comprised peripheral blood. All receptors derive from a human donor in a cohort sampled during active COVID-19.

This sequence joins TRBV19 and TRBJ1-4, with 7 bases that match TRBD1. In germline, CDR1 is LNHDA, CDR2 SQIVND (reference sequence). The V segment lost 5 bases and the J segment 6 bases; nucleotides outside the gene matches: 6. The CDR3 extends over 14 amino acids. The CDR3 here is CASSPGQEYEKLFF. CDR3 DNA: TGTGCCAGTAGTCCTGGACAGGAATATGAAAAACTGTTTTTT.

The chain joins TRBV2 to TRBJ1-5, with no clear D. CDR1 and CDR2 from the germline V gene are SNHLY and FYNNEI. V lost 7 bases, J lost 0 bases, and 10 bases lay in between. This CDR3 comprises 14 residues. CDR3 sequence reads: CASTYGDSNQPQHF. The CDR3 coding sequence is TGTGCCAGCACCTACGGAGATAGCAATCAGCCCCAGCATTTT.

V usage is TRBV4-1 and J usage is TRBJ2-5, with TRBD1 matching 8 bases. The CDR3 extends over 16 amino acids. Germline V gene data show CDR1 as MGHRA and CDR2 as YSYEKL. The V gene end was trimmed by 0 bases and the J gene end by 3 bases; junction bases not matched to a gene: 6. The CDR3 DNA reads as TGCGCCAGCAGCCAAGACAGGGGGCTTGTGGAAGAGACCCAGTACTTC. Amino acid sequence: CASSQDRGLVEETQYF.

CDR3 sequence: CASSDGEREVGETQYF. Here the CDR3 DNA reads TGTGCCAGCAGTGACGGGGAGCGGGAGGTGGGAGAGACCCAGTACTTC. The chain carries TRBV2 and TRBJ2-5; 9 positions match TRBD2. Unmatched junction bases numbered 9, after V lost 3 bases and J lost 4 bases. The CDR3 contains 16 residues. Germline values: CDR1 SNHLY, CDR2 FYNNEI.

This clone occurred once. This rearrangement joins TRBV5-4 to TRBJ2-2, with D perhaps matching TRBD1 (6 bases). Looked up from germline, CDR1 is SGHNT and CDR2 is YYREEE (reference sequence). The CDR3 runs to 17 residues. Trimming removed 0 bases from V and 2 bases from J, with 14 bases in between. CDR3 residues: CASSLGVGQLNTGELFF. In DNA form, the CDR3 reads TGTGCCAGCAGCTTGGGGGTTGGACAGCTTAACACCGGGGAGCTGTTTTTT.

This chain uses TRBV19 with TRBJ1-1, with D possibly being TRBD1 (5 bases). This CDR3 has 13 residues. Germline-derived CDR1 and CDR2 are LNHDA and SQIVND (reference sequence). Deletions cut 9 bases from V and 1 base from J, with 12 bases between. The CDR3 DNA reads TGTGCCAGCCATGCAGGGAAGAACACTGAAGCTTTCTTT. This encodes CASHAGKNTEAFF.

V and J are TRBV2 and TRBJ2-2; TRBD2 might be the D (6 bases). Germline V gene sequence: CDR1 SNHLY, CDR2 FYNNEI. This CDR3 has 15 residues. Between the trimmed V and J ends, which lost 4 bases and 1 base, there was a span of 10 bases. CDR3 loop: CASSGNGRNTGELFF. DNA for the CDR3: TGTGCCAGCAGTGGTAACGGGAGGAACACCGGGGAGCTGTTTTTT.

The chain joins TRBV7-3 to TRBJ2-7, with 12 bases aligning to TRBD1. This CDR3 region has 16 residues. CDR1 SGHTA and CDR2 FQGTGA come from the germline V gene. Germline trimming cut 2 bases from V and 5 bases from J; bases unmatched to any gene: 7. The CDR3 protein is CASSLVPGTGGDEQYF. CDR3 bases: TGTGCCAGCAGCTTAGTACCTGGGACAGGGGGCGACGAGCAGTACTTC.

This chain connects TRBV9 to TRBJ2-2; D gene unclear. Germline V lookup: CDR1 SGDLS, CDR2 YYNGEE. The CDR3 is 14 amino acids. The ends were cut back, 0 bases at V and 2 bases at J, with 5 bases in the middle. CDR3 in DNA: TGTGCCAGCAGCGTAGGGAGAAACACCGGGGAGCTGTTTTTT. Its protein product is CASSVGRNTGELFF. Looking up the rest from reference TRBV9 and TRBJ2-2 gives the full variable domain: DSGVTQTPKHLITATGQRVTLRCSPRSGDLSVYWYQQSLDQGLQFLIQYYNGEERAKGNILERFSAQQFPDLHSELNLSSLELGDSALYFCASSVGRNTGELFFGEGSRLTVL.

This chain uses TRBV27 with TRBJ1-4; TRBD1 aligns across 9 bases. J lost 6 bases, V lost 0 bases, and 5 bases had no gene match. The length of the CDR3 is 16 residues. CDR1 MNHEY and CDR2 SMNVEV come from the germline V gene (reference sequence). Here the CDR3 DNA reads TGTGCCAGCAGTTTATCACGCGGACAGGGGTATGAAAAACTGTTTTTT. The encoded protein is CASSLSRGQGYEKLFF. Supplemented by reference TRBV27 and TRBJ1-4, the full variable domain reads EAQVTQNPRYLITVTGKKLTVTCSQNMNHEYMSWYRQDPGLGLRQIYYSMNVEVTDKGDVPEGYKVSRKEKRNFPLILESPSPNQTSLYFCASSLSRGQGYEKLFFGSGTQLSVL.

This chain joins TRBV4-1 and TRBJ1-5; no reliable D call. In germline, CDR1 is MGHRA, CDR2 YSYEKL. There are 15 residues in the CDR3. V shed 0 bases and J shed 1 base, with 7 bases lying between them. CDR3 region: CASSQERASNQPQHF. In DNA form, the CDR3 reads TGCGCCAGCAGCCAAGAGAGGGCAAGCAATCAGCCCCAGCATTTT.

V usage is TRBV4-3 and J usage is TRBJ2-2; 12 nucleotides agree with TRBD2. This CDR3 has 15 amino acids. After removal of 4 bases from V and 6 bases from J, the junction contained 3 bases not matched to a gene. Germline CDR1 LGHNA, CDR2 YSLEER. The CDR3 protein is CASSRLAGVPGELFF. DNA of the CDR3: TGCGCCAGCAGCCGACTAGCGGGAGTACCCGGGGAGCTGTTTTTT.

This clone is a singleton in its sample. This rearrangement joins TRBV19 to TRBJ2-2; a weak D match, TRBD2 (6 bases). V was clipped by 4 bases and J by 4 bases, with 28 bases between them. The length of the CDR3 is 20 residues. Germline CDR1 and CDR2: LNHDA and SQIVND (reference sequence). In DNA, the CDR3 is TGTGCCAGTAGTAGGAAGGACGCGCCAACGGGACCCGGGGGCACCGGGGAGCTGTTTTTT. It specifies CASSRKDAPTGPGGTGELFF.

The chain has TRBV3-1 (or the pseudogene TRBV3-2) and TRBJ1-1; no clear D gene. This CDR3 region has 14 residues. From germline, CDR1 is LGHDT and CDR2 YNNKEL (reference sequence). The V end lost 0 bases, the J end lost 10 bases, and 15 bases lay between the germline ends. The CDR3 DNA sequence: TGTGCCAGCAGCCAAGAAGGGATCGCGGGTCGAGCTTTCTTT. Residues: CASSQEGIAGRAFF.

The rearrangement joins TRBV2 to TRBJ2-5; tentative D call: TRBD2 (6 bases). CDR1 and CDR2 from the germline V gene are SNHLY and FYNNEI. There are 16 residues in the CDR3. V was cut by 3 bases and J by 6 bases, with 20 bases left in between. The CDR3 nucleotides read TGTGCCAGCAGTGAGATTCCCTCCGGGAGTGGGAAGACCCAGTACTTC. Translating gives CASSEIPSGSGKTQYF.

As regards this clone: At one end the junction does not follow the germline gene, possibly because of a read error. CDR3: CASSLGLAGAPGANVLTF. DNA of the CDR3: TGTGCTAGCAGCTTAGGACTAGCGGGGGCTCCTGGGGCCAACGTCCTGACTTTC. V and J are TRBV7-7 and TRBJ2-6; TRBD2 agrees at 13 bases. Germline V CDR1 and CDR2: SSHAT, FNYEAQ (reference sequence). The CDR3 loop spans 18 amino acids. The full variable domain, with the rest looked up from reference TRBV7-7 and TRBJ2-6, is GAGVSQSPRYKVTKRGQDVTLRCDPISSHATLYWYQQALGQGPEFLTYFNYEAQPDKSGLPSDRFSAERPEGSISTLTIQRTEQRDSAMYRCASSLGLAGAPGANVLTFGAGSRLTVL.

V usage is TRBV28 and J usage is TRBJ2-7; maybe TRBD2 (6 bases). V was pared by 6 bases and J by 4 bases, with 16 bases between. Germline V gene data show CDR1 as MDHEN and CDR2 as SYDVKM. This CDR3 is 14 amino acids long. The CDR3 DNA sequence: TGTGCCAGCAGCCCGGTTGGGAGCGGGTACGAGCAGTACTTC. It yields the protein CASSPVGSGYEQYF.

Only one count was recorded for this clone. V usage is TRBV5-4 and J usage is TRBJ1-2; maybe TRBD1 (6 bases). This CDR3 is 15 amino acids long. Trimming removed 0 bases at V and 1 base at J, with 10 bases between. Germline values: CDR1 SGHNT, CDR2 YYREEE (reference sequence). The CDR3 nucleotides read TGTGCCAGCAGCTTGGGGGGGCAGGTTAACTATGGCTACACCTTC. Translation: CASSLGGQVNYGYTF.

This chain connects TRBV6-2 or TRBV6-3 to TRBJ2-7; 7 bases fit TRBD1. Germline V gene lookup returns CDR1 MNHEY and CDR2 SVGEGT. The CDR3 loop spans 16 amino acids. The J segment lost 5 bases and the V segment lost 0 bases, leaving 10 bases of the junction unmatched. The CDR3, as DNA: TGTGCCAGCAGTTACTCGATGGGCAGGGGGAGAGACGAGCAGTACTTC. This encodes CASSYSMGRGRDEQYF.

The chain joins TRBV3-1 (or the pseudogene TRBV3-2) to TRBJ2-7, with 11 bases matching TRBD1. This CDR3 has 19 residues. Germline-derived CDR1 and CDR2 are LGHDT and YNNKEL (reference sequence). The V gene end was trimmed by 4 bases and the J gene end by 7 bases; junction bases not matched to a gene: 21. The CDR3 DNA reads TGTGCCAGCAGCCCCTTCCGGGACAGGGGGGTTCGGGGTAATGGTGAGCAGTACTTC. Translation gives CASSPFRDRGVRGNGEQYF.

The chain uses TRBV11-2 and TRBJ2-7; 8 bases are a match to TRBD2. Per germline, CDR1 SGHAT and CDR2 FQNNGV. This CDR3 region has 17 residues. V lost 5 bases and J lost 6; bases outside the gene matches: 18. CDR3 amino acids: CASSPVQFRGGRVEQYF. For the CDR3, the DNA is TGTGCCAGCAGCCCCGTTCAGTTTCGGGGGGGTCGAGTCGAGCAGTACTTC.

V gene TRBV6-6 combines with J gene TRBJ1-2, with 9 bases matching TRBD1. J gave up 8 bases and V 5 bases, and 12 bases lay outside the gene matches. The CDR3 is 15 residues long. Germline values: CDR1 MNHNY, CDR2 SVGAGI (reference sequence). CDR3 sequence: CASSPAGTGLEGYTF. Written as DNA, the CDR3 is TGTGCCAGCAGTCCCGCGGGGACAGGGCTAGAAGGCTACACCTTC.

The chain uses TRBV5-1 and TRBJ1-3, with 7 bases that match TRBD1. Germline V gene data show CDR1 as SGHRS and CDR2 as YFSETQ. The CDR3 spans 18 residues. V was pared by 0 bases and J by 0 bases, with 9 bases of the junction left unmatched. Written as DNA, the CDR3 is TGCGCCAGCAGCTTGGTTACAGGACAGGCCAACTCTGGAAACACCATATATTTT. Translating gives CASSLVTGQANSGNTIYF. Full variable domain (rest looked up from reference TRBV5-1 and TRBJ1-3): KAGVTQTPRYLIKTRGQQVTLSCSPISGHRSVSWYQQTPGQGLQFLFEYFSETQRNKGNFPGRFSGRQFSNSRSEMNVSTLELGDSALYLCASSLVTGQANSGNTIYFGEGSWLTVV.

The V and J genes are TRBV4-2 and TRBJ2-5; TRBD2 matches at 13 bases. Germline assignment: CDR1 LGHNA and CDR2 YNFKEQ. The CDR3 is made up of 16 amino acids. V dropped 4 bases and J dropped 6; count of bases not matched to a gene: 8. As DNA, the CDR3 is TGTGCCAGCAGCCCCCAACTAGCGGGAGGGGAAAAGACCCAGTACTTC. This translates into CASSPQLAGGEKTQYF.

The J gene is TRBJ2-5, the V gene TRBV7-6, with TRBD2 matching 7 bases. V lost 2 bases to trimming and J lost 5 bases; unmatched junction nucleotides: 11. The length of the CDR3 is 16 residues. Germline V gene lookup returns CDR1 SGHVS and CDR2 FNYEAQ. CDR3: CASSLIGGRSSETQYF. The CDR3 region has the DNA TGTGCCAGCAGCTTAATTGGCGGGAGATCGTCTGAGACCCAGTACTTC.